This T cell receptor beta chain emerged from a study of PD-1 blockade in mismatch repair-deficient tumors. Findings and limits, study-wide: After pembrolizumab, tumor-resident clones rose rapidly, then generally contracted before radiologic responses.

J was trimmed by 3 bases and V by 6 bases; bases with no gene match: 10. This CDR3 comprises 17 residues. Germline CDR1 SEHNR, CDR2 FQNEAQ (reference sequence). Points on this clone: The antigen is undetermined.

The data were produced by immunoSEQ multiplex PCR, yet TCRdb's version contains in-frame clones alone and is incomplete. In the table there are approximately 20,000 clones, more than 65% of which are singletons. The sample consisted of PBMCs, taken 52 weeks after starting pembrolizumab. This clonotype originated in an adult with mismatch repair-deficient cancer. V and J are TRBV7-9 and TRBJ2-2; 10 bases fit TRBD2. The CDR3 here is CASSSQAGGRYTGELFF. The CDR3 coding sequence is TGTGCCAGCAGTTCTCAAGCGGGAGGGCGGTACACCGGGGAGCTGTTTTTT.